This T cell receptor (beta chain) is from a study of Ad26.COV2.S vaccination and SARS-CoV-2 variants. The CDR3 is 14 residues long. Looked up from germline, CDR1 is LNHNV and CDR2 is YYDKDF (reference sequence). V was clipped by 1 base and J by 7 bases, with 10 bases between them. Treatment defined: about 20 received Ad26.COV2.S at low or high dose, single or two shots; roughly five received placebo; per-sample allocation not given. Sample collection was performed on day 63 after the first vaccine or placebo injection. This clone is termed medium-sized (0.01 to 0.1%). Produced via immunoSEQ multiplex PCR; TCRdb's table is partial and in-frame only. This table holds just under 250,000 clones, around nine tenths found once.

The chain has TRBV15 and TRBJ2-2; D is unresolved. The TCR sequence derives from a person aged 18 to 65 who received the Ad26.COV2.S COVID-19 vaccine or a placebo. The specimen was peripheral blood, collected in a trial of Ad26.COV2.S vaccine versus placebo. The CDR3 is CATSRANTDGELFF. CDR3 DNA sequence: TGTGCCACCAGCAGAGCGAATACCGACGGGGAGCTGTTTTTT.